The 3 T cell receptor beta chains presented below share a single source sample, sequenced in a study of regulatory T cells in long-lasting Graves disease. Documented time point: persistent/refractory GD, antithyroid drugs over 5 years with positive TRAb. PBMC RNA served as the TCR library source. Sequencing libraries for TCR beta were prepared with iRepertoire HTBI primers and Arm-PCR of CDR3 regions. Each CDR3 protein gets one entry after TCRdb re-called the multiplex PCR reads with MiXCR. The sample lists about 290,000 distinct CDR3 sequences; roughly a fifth were seen once. This sample comprised peripheral blood mononuclear cells (PBMCs), obtained when the disease was refractory, from a patient treated with antithyroid drugs. These receptors came from a female donor with Graves disease.

The table lists this clonotype with many counts. The gene calls are TRBV2 and TRBJ2-2; D call uncertain. This CDR3 spans 13 amino acids. Germline V gene lookup returns CDR1 SNHLY and CDR2 FYNNEI. V was clipped by 6 bases and J by 4 bases, with 9 bases between them. CDR3: CASSTVLTGELFF. Written as DNA, the CDR3 is TGTGCCAGCAGCACAGTACTCACCGGGGAGCTGTTTTTT.

The V call is TRBV6-1, the J call TRBJ2-2, with 8 nucleotides matching TRBD2. CDR3 length: 14 residues. After removal of 3 bases from V and 3 bases from J, the junction contained 0 bases not matched to a gene. CDR1 is MNHNS, CDR2 SASEGT, per germline. In DNA form, the CDR3 reads TGTGCCAGCAGTGAGACTAGCGACACCGGGGAGCTGTTTTTT. Encoded protein: CASSETSDTGELFF.

This clonotype was counted ten times or more. The rearrangement links TRBV7-2 to TRBJ2-3; D not resolved. The CDR3 runs to 17 residues. Germline lookup yields CDR1 SGHTA and CDR2 FQGNSA. V dropped 1 base and J dropped 0 bases, with 14 bases sitting between them. For the CDR3, the DNA is TGTGCCAGCAGCTTAGAGTCTGTCTTCTCTAGCACAGATACGCAGTATTTT. Its protein product is CASSLESVFSSTDTQYF.